This TCR beta chain stems from a study of blood T cell repertoires in COVID-19. The wider study: COVID-19 samples from acute and convalescent phases originated in the United States, Italy and Spain. T cells, B-cell-depleted T cells, or PBMCs supplied cDNA or gDNA.

The V gene lost 5 bases and the J gene lost 6 bases, with 8 bases spanning the gap. The CDR3 contains 12 residues. Original processing methods: Counts of nucleated cells, estimated from reference gene primer amplification, were obtained. Some clones are missing from TCRdb's copy, which holds only in-frame ones; the method was immunoSEQ multiplex PCR. The D gene and trimming were derived from the DNA, and the V and J assignments and clone size from that table. This table has roughly 49,000 clones, roughly 83% appearing once. This chain joins TRBV12-3 or TRBV12-4 and TRBJ1-5; no firm D call. The sequenced sample was peripheral blood. The origin of this receptor is a human donor in a cohort sampled during active COVID-19. The CDR3 protein is CASSTPGQPQHF. The CDR3 DNA is TGTGCCAGCAGTACCCCGGGTCAGCCCCAGCATTTT.